This TCR beta chain is drawn from a study of cytomegalovirus exposure and HLA in healthy donors. Study-level points and caveats: In a later analysis, a missense DCLRE1C variant was linked to TCR beta V- and J-gene trimming.

The CDR3 sequence is 15 residues long. Trimming cost V 7 bases and J 2 bases, with 17 bases left between them. The germline V gene has CDR1 LNHDA and CDR2 SQIVND (reference sequence). The table lists this clone with a few counts. Its specificity is unknown. PCR used 60 Vbeta primers and 13 Jbeta primers. TCRdb's copy holds only in-frame clones and misses some; the assay was immunoSEQ multiplex PCR. The sample gives 100,000 to 150,000 clones, 60% to 85% of which show up once; 1.2% is in the top ten. The gene calls are TRBV19 and TRBJ1-1; D possibly corresponds to TRBD1 (5 bases). Sequencing was carried out using PBMCs. This receptor was identified in a female donor in good health and CMV-seronegative. The CDR3 coding sequence is TGTGCCAGTACCACCGCCCCCACAGGTAACACTGAAGCTTTCTTT. Its protein is CASTTAPTGNTEAFF.